A selection of T cell receptor beta chains follows, all from one sample in a study of T cells in Graves' hyperthyroidism and ophthalmopathy. MiXCR, applied by TCRdb to the multiplex PCR reads, yields one record per CDR3 protein. The sample includes more than 550,000 distinct CDR3 sequences, roughly a sixth of them seen just once. Sequencing input: blood. The receptors originated from a man aged 50 to 60 with Graves' hyperthyroidism. CDR3s include the opening cysteine and the closing phenylalanine or tryptophan. The order of the fields is CDR3 DNA, CDR3 protein, J gene, clone size, V gene, D gene. The D gene is left open where the match is weak. For some rows the clone size is stated as once, few or many, or as a class when expanded; others skip it.

TGCGCCAGCAGCTCGATGACCGAACAAGAGACCCAGTACTTC | CASSSMTEQETQYF | TRBJ2-5 | few | TRBV4-1 | -
TGTGCCAGCAGCCCAGGACTAGCGCGGAACACCGGGGGGCTGTTTTTT | CASSPGLARNTGGLFF | TRBJ2-2 | - | TRBV28 | TRBD2
TGCGCCAGCAGCTTGGAAACAGGGTCTTCTGAGACCCAGTACTTC | CASSLETGSSETQYF | TRBJ2-5 | - | TRBV5-1 | -
TGCGCCAGCAGTCCGACGGGGGCAACTAATGAAAAACTGTTTTTT | CASSPTGATNEKLFF | TRBJ1-4 | - | TRBV5-1 | -
TGTGCCAGCAGACTTCCTGGCAGGGGGAATACCGGGGAGCTGTTTTTT | CASRLPGRGNTGELFF | TRBJ2-2 | many | TRBV11-2 | TRBD1
TGTGCCAGCAGCTTAATGGGCACCGGGGAGCTGTTTTTT | CASSLMGTGELFF | TRBJ2-2 | - | TRBV13 | -
TGCAGTGCTAGAGTCGGATCCTCCTACGAGCAGTACTTC | CSARVGSSYEQYF | TRBJ2-7 | many | TRBV20-1 | -
TGTGCCAGCAGCCAAGATTGGGGCACAGGGTTTGGAAATGAGCAGTTCTTC | CASSQDWGTGFGNEQFF | TRBJ2-1 | - | TRBV3-1 | -
TGCGCCAGCAGTTTCACTAGCGGGAGTCCTCTTGAGCAGTTCTTC | CASSFTSGSPLEQFF | TRBJ2-1 | many | TRBV5-1 | TRBD2
TGTGCCAGCAGTCACAGGGGAGAGGGGACTGAAGCTTTCTTT | CASSHRGEGTEAFF | TRBJ1-1 | - | TRBV6-5 | TRBD1
TGTGCCAGCAGCGCGGACCCGACGAGCCATTACGAGCAGTACTTC | CASSADPTSHYEQYF | TRBJ2-7 | few | TRBV9 | -
TGTGCCAGCAGCTTAGCGGATCGGACAGGGTACAATCAGCCCCAGCATTTT | CASSLADRTGYNQPQHF | TRBJ1-5 | few | TRBV7-9 | TRBD1
TGTGCCAGCAGTTTCGGGACAGCCCAAGAGACCCAGTACTTC | CASSFGTAQETQYF | TRBJ2-5 | many | TRBV12-3/TRBV12-4 | TRBD1
TGTGCCAGCAGTAGAAACCATGAGCAGTTCTTC | CASSRNHEQFF | TRBJ2-1 | many | TRBV12-3/TRBV12-4 | -
TGTGCCAGCAGCAACCCTAGCGGGAGCAAAGGCGAGCAGTACTTC | CASSNPSGSKGEQYF | TRBJ2-7 | - | TRBV5-4 | TRBD2
TGTGCCAGCAGGGGCCTAGGGGCGGGGCGCCGGGATGAGCAGTTCTTC | CASRGLGAGRRDEQFF | TRBJ2-1 | many | TRBV27 | -
TGTGCCAGCAGCTTAGGTTGGGACAGACACAACTACGAGCAGTACTTC | CASSLGWDRHNYEQYF | TRBJ2-7 | many | TRBV11-3 | TRBD1
TGTGCCAGCTCACCGGGACAGGGCTATTCAGATACGCAGTATTTT | CASSPGQGYSDTQYF | TRBJ2-3 | - | TRBV18 | TRBD1
TGTGCCAGCAGCTTATTGCTAAATCCCACAGATACGCAGTATTTT | CASSLLLNPTDTQYF | TRBJ2-3 | many | TRBV7-9 | -
TGTGCCACCGCTTGGAGCCCACCATTCCGATTGAACACTGAAGCTTTCTTT | CATAWSPPFRLNTEAFF | TRBJ1-1 | - | TRBV12-3/TRBV12-4 | -
TGTGCCAGCAGTGATGGCGAACTAGCCTCCCCGAACACCGGGGAGCTGTTTTTT | CASSDGELASPNTGELFF | TRBJ2-2 | many | TRBV2 | -
TGTGCCAGCAGCTTCAGGCTAGCGGGAGCCAATGAGCAGTTCTTC | CASSFRLAGANEQFF | TRBJ2-1 | many | TRBV7-2 | TRBD2
TGTGCCAGCACCAGACCCGGGACAGGGGGCGCAGATACGCAGTATTTT | CASTRPGTGGADTQYF | TRBJ2-3 | - | TRBV6-1 | TRBD1
TGTGCCAGCAGACAGGAAAATCAGCCCCAGCATTTT | CASRQENQPQHF | TRBJ1-5 | few | TRBV28 | -
TGTGCCAGCAGTGAAGCGGAGCAGGACTACGAGCAGTACTTC | CASSEAEQDYEQYF | TRBJ2-7 | many | TRBV2 | -
TGCAGTGCTACCACGACTAGCGCCTATTCCTACGAGCAGTACTTC | CSATTTSAYSYEQYF | TRBJ2-7 | - | TRBV20-1 | TRBD2
TGTGCCAGCAGTGGACAGGGCTCCGTCTACGAGCAGTACTTC | CASSGQGSVYEQYF | TRBJ2-7 | many | TRBV2 | TRBD1
TGTGCCAGTCGCTCACAGGGGAGGGACACTGAAGCTTTCTTT | CASRSQGRDTEAFF | TRBJ1-1 | many | TRBV19 | TRBD1
TGTGCCAGCAGAATTTCTAACTATGGCTACACCTTC | CASRISNYGYTF | TRBJ1-2 | - | TRBV28 | -
TGTGCCAGCAGCCTGACCCTGGGCGGAAGCACAGATACGCAGTATTTT | CASSLTLGGSTDTQYF | TRBJ2-3 | - | TRBV13 | -
TGTGCCAGCAGCCCATACGAGCGGGAGGGGTACGAGCAGTACTTC | CASSPYEREGYEQYF | TRBJ2-7 | - | TRBV7-2 | TRBD2
TGCAGTGCTAGGGGGCTAGCGAGACTCACAGATACGCAGTATTTT | CSARGLARLTDTQYF | TRBJ2-3 | - | TRBV20-1 | -
TGTGCCAGCAGCAAAGACACAGATTACGAGCAGTACTTC | CASSKDTDYEQYF | TRBJ2-7 | many | TRBV7-6 | -
TGTGCCAGCAGTTTAGGGCAGGCCTTCCATCAGCCCCAGCATTTT | CASSLGQAFHQPQHF | TRBJ1-5 | few | TRBV12-3/TRBV12-4 | -
TGTGCCAGCAGCCACTGGCGGGAGGGCCGCGAGACCCAGTACTTC | CASSHWREGRETQYF | TRBJ2-5 | few | TRBV7-9 | TRBD2
TGTGCCAGCAGAGAGACATACAAGGATTCACCCCTCCACTTT | CASRETYKDSPLHF | TRBJ1-6 | few | TRBV28 | -
TGTGCCAGTAGTATATATTGGGACCAGCCCCAGCATTTT | CASSIYWDQPQHF | TRBJ1-5 | few | TRBV19 | -
TGTGCCATTTCGGACAGGGCTAATGAGCAGTTCTTC | CAISDRANEQFF | TRBJ2-1 | - | TRBV27 | TRBD1
TGTGCCAGCTTCACCCTCCAGGGTTTAGAGACCCAGTACTTC | CASFTLQGLETQYF | TRBJ2-5 | many | TRBV28 | -
TGCAGTGCTAGAATGGGGGCGGAGAATCAGCCCCAGCATTTT | CSARMGAENQPQHF | TRBJ1-5 | few | TRBV20-1 | -
TGTGCCAGCAGCTCGACAGTGCGGAGCTCCTACGAGCAGTACTTC | CASSSTVRSSYEQYF | TRBJ2-7 | many | TRBV5-4 | -
TGTGCCAGCAGTTATAACAGAAACACTGAAGCTTTCTTT | CASSYNRNTEAFF | TRBJ1-1 | many | TRBV6-2/TRBV6-3 | -
TGTGCCAGCAGTTTTAGCAGGGTGCCAATCGAGCAGTACTTC | CASSFSRVPIEQYF | TRBJ2-7 | - | TRBV12-3/TRBV12-4 | -
TGTGCCAGTAGTATAGAACGGTACAATGAGCAGTTCTTC | CASSIERYNEQFF | TRBJ2-1 | many | TRBV19 | -
TGTGCCAGCAGTTTATGCCTAGCGGGATCCCCATGTTCAGATACGCAGTATTTT | CASSLCLAGSPCSDTQYF | TRBJ2-3 | many | TRBV12-3/TRBV12-4 | TRBD2
TGTGCCACCAGTGCTAACTCGAACACCGGGGAGCTGTTTTTT | CATSANSNTGELFF | TRBJ2-2 | many | TRBV24-1 | -
TGTGCCAGCAGCCGACCACAGGGGGCAGAGTACAATGAGCAGTTCTTC | CASSRPQGAEYNEQFF | TRBJ2-1 | many | TRBV16 | TRBD1
TGTGCCAGCAGTTTTTTAGGACTCTACAATGAGCAGTTCTTC | CASSFLGLYNEQFF | TRBJ2-1 | many | TRBV28 | -
TGTGCCTGGAGAGCGGGAGGGGCCACCGGGGAGCTGTTTTTT | CAWRAGGATGELFF | TRBJ2-2 | many | TRBV30 | TRBD2
TGTGCCAGCAGCTTAATGGACAGGGGAAACTACAATGAGCAGTTCTTC | CASSLMDRGNYNEQFF | TRBJ2-1 | few | TRBV7-3 | TRBD1
TGTGCCAGCAGTGAAGTGACAGGCAATCAGCCCCAGCATTTT | CASSEVTGNQPQHF | TRBJ1-5 | many | TRBV2 | -
TGTGCCAGCAGCTTGGACGGACTATACGAGCAGTACTTC | CASSLDGLYEQYF | TRBJ2-7 | - | TRBV5-5 | -
TGTGCCAGCAGCTTAGATTCCGAGCATGATACGCAGTATTTT | CASSLDSEHDTQYF | TRBJ2-3 | - | TRBV11-3 | -